This T cell receptor beta chain was identified in a study of identical twins. Study outcomes and limitations: Models came in too low on out-of-frame TCR alpha sharing in monozygotic twins.

For this clonotype: Its antigen is unknown.

One entry per CDR3 protein results from TCRdb running MiXCR on the 5' RACE reads. The table lists about 240,000 distinct CDR3 sequences, over 9.5% of them singletons. Germline CDR1 and CDR2: LNHNV and YYDKDF (reference sequence). Between the trimmed V and J ends, which lost 0 bases and 6 bases, there was a span of 12 bases. The CDR3 consists of 15 residues. The TCR was taken from a man in his fifties or sixties in good health. V gene TRBV15 combines with J gene TRBJ1-5; D unclear. Sequenced material: memory T cells sorted from blood. The chain's CDR3 is CATSRDFDGSQPQHF. CDR3 sequence (DNA): TGTGCCACCAGCAGAGATTTTGACGGCAGTCAGCCCCAGCATTTT.